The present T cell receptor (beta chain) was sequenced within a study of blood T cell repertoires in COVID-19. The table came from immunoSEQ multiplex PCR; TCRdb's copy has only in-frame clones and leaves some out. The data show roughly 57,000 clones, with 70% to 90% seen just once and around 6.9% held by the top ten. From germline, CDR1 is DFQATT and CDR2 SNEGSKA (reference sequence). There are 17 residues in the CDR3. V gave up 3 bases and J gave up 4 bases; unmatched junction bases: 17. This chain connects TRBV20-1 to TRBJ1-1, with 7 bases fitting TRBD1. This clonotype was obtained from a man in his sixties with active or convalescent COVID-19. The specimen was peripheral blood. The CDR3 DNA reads TGCAGTGCTAGTCCCATGGGACAGTCAAGGGATGGCACTGAAGCTTTCTTT. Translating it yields CSASPMGQSRDGTEAFF.